This T cell receptor beta chain was recorded in a study of regulatory T cells in long-lasting Graves disease. This clonotype was counted ten times or more. Construction of the TCR beta libraries employed iRepertoire HTBI primers in conjunction with Arm-PCR of CDR3 regions. From the multiplex PCR reads, TCRdb called clonotypes with MiXCR, one entry per CDR3 protein. Among hundreds of thousands of distinct CDR3 sequences listed, over 15% were seen once. Time point indicated: newly diagnosed GD, antithyroid drugs for less than 3 months. The TCR library was made from RNA that had been extracted from PBMCs in TRIzol. This sample also belongs to another study, concerning T cells in Graves' hyperthyroidism and ophthalmopathy. Turning to that study: Recently diagnosed hyperthyroidism of less than 2 months' duration affected patients aged 18 to 65.

The sequence was collected from a man aged 35 to 55 with Graves disease. Material: peripheral blood mononuclear cells (PBMCs), obtained at new diagnosis, from a patient treated with antithyroid drugs.

The CDR3 reads CASGTGTQYF. CDR3 in DNA: TGTGCCAGCGGTACAGGGACCCAGTACTTC. This rearrangement joins TRBV7-9 to TRBJ2-5; D possibly corresponds to TRBD1 (5 bases). V dropped 8 bases and J dropped 7 bases, with 8 bases sitting between them. The CDR3 consists of 10 residues. From germline, CDR1 is SEHNR and CDR2 FQNEAQ (reference sequence).